This TCR beta chain was identified during a study of shared clonotypes between healthy human individuals. Germline lookup yields CDR1 SNHLY and CDR2 FYNNEI. The CDR3 is 14 residues long. V shed 6 bases and J shed 1 base, with 12 bases lying between them. Sequencing was at deep level. The authors split each subset's genomic DNA evenly across several immunoSEQ plates. Assay: immunoSEQ multiplex PCR; the TCRdb copy retains only in-frame clones and omits some. There are 1.6 million or so clones in the sample; roughly 95% occur only once, and approximately 1% lies in the top ten. This clone was found once. The gene calls are TRBV2 and TRBJ1-2; D gene ambiguous. What was sequenced was naive CD4+ T cells sorted from blood. Subset specified: CD45RA+ positively selected. The origin of this receptor is a man aged 25-45 years in good health. In nucleotides, the CDR3 is TGTGCCAGCAGCCCTTTCACGAATAACTATGGCTACACCTTC. Amino acid sequence: CASSPFTNNYGYTF.